This TCR beta chain was recorded in a study of CD8 T cells in ankylosing spondylitis. Whole-study results and caveats: Within ankylosing spondylitis blood, a TCR beta motif made up of under 10 highly homologous variants appeared to be characteristic.

Library preparation for TCR beta used quantitative 5'-RACE with molecular barcodes. TCRdb called the 5' RACE reads again in MiXCR, with one record for every CDR3 protein. The repertoire has roughly 220,000 distinct CDR3 sequences, about 18% of them found once; the top ten carry 40% to 50%. The CDR3 has 12 amino acids. Worth noting for this clonotype: Its specificity is unknown. At one boundary the junction diverges from the germline segment, which might be a read error.

This sequence was found in a male donor with ankylosing spondylitis. This rearrangement joins TRBV12-3 or TRBV12-4 to TRBJ2-7; D not certain. The material sequenced was blood, either unsorted or a sorted T cell fraction (not recorded which). The CDR3 is CTSSLGGYEQYF. CDR3 DNA: TGTACCAGCAGTTTGGGTGGTTACGAGCAGTACTTC.